Below, 11 T cell receptor beta chains from the same sample are listed, as sequenced in a study of blood T cell repertoires in COVID-19. Sequencing was performed with immunoSEQ multiplex PCR; in TCRdb, only in-frame clones are kept and a portion is missing. Here the sample spans 120,000 to 150,000 clones, around 76% being singletons. Sequencing was performed on peripheral blood. The source of these receptors is an elderly man with acute or convalescent COVID-19.

The chain is built from TRBV12-5 and TRBJ1-1; D is possibly TRBD1 (6 bases). The V end was cut by 6 bases, the J end by 8 bases, with 10 bases between. This CDR3 spans 11 amino acids. Germline CDR1 and CDR2: LGHNT and FRNRAP. The CDR3 loop reads CASGAGTEAFF. CDR3 sequence (DNA): TGTGCTAGTGGGGCCGGGACAGAAGCTTTCTTT. The full variable domain, rest sourced from reference TRBV12-5 and TRBJ1-1, is DARVTQTPRHKVTEMGQEVTMRCQPILGHNTVFWYRQTMMQGLELLAYFRNRAPLDDSGMPKDRFSAEMPDATLATLKIQPSEPRDSAVYFCASGAGTEAFFGQGTRLTVV.

This clone was observed a few times. This chain links TRBV5-4 with TRBJ2-6; tentative D call: TRBD1 (5 bases). V was trimmed by 4 bases and J by 4 bases, leaving 12 bases between them. Germline values: CDR1 SGHNT, CDR2 YYREEE (reference sequence). The CDR3 extends over 15 amino acids. CDR3: CASSLQGAGANVLTF. The CDR3 DNA is TGTGCCAGCAGCCTCCAGGGTGCAGGGGCCAACGTCCTGACTTTC.

V and J are TRBV7-9 and TRBJ1-5; D gene unclear. Germline CDR1 SEHNR, CDR2 FQNEAQ (reference sequence). Trimming took 2 bases from V and 4 from J, leaving 3 bases between them. CDR3 length equals 12 residues. The CDR3 region is CASSLLNQPQHF. In DNA form, the CDR3 reads TGTGCCAGCAGCTTACTGAATCAGCCCCAGCATTTT.

The chain employs TRBV18 and TRBJ2-1; 7 nucleotides align to TRBD2. CDR1 and CDR2 from the germline V gene are KGHSH and LQKENI. J lost 2 bases, V lost 5 bases, and 6 bases had no gene match. This CDR3 spans 15 amino acids. This CDR3 is CASSDKRGAYNEQFF. CDR3 nucleotides: TGTGCCAGCTCAGACAAGCGGGGCGCCTACAATGAGCAGTTCTTC.

This sequence joins TRBV7-2 and TRBJ2-6, with no clear D. Trimming removed 1 base at V and 0 bases at J, with 10 bases between. This CDR3 is built from 17 residues. The germline CDR1 and CDR2 sequences are SGHTA and FQGNSA. The CDR3 DNA is TGTGCCAGCAGCTTAGTTGCAGGTAGCTCTGGGGCCAACGTCCTGACTTTC. Protein product: CASSLVAGSSGANVLTF.

Worth noting for this clone: At one end, the junction sequence differs from germline, possibly due to a read error. The gene calls are TRBV6-1 and TRBJ1-2, with D possibly TRBD1 on 5 matching bases. The CDR3 contains 14 residues. The V gene's germline CDR1 is MNHNS and CDR2 SASEGT. CDR3 residues: CASSESPGPYGYTF. The DNA for the CDR3 is TGCGCCAGCAGTGAATCCCCAGGGCCCTATGGCTACACCTTC.

The J gene is TRBJ1-1, the V gene TRBV5-1; 7 bases line up with TRBD1. The length of the CDR3 is 15 residues. J was trimmed by 1 base and V by 4 bases; bases with no gene match: 7. The germline V gene encodes CDR1 SGHRS and CDR2 YFSETQ. In DNA form, the CDR3 reads TGCGCCAGCAGCCAGGACAGGATCCAGAACACTGAAGCTTTCTTT. Translating it yields CASSQDRIQNTEAFF.

This chain uses TRBV5-5 with TRBJ1-5; 7 bases line up with TRBD1. Trimming at V came to 1 base and at J to 6 bases, leaving 4 bases not matched to a gene. CDR1 and CDR2 (germline): SGHKS, YYEKEE (reference sequence). The length of the CDR3 is 14 residues. CDR3 region: CASSLQQGSQPQHF. The CDR3 DNA is TGTGCCAGCAGCTTGCAACAGGGGAGTCAGCCCCAGCATTTT.

The chain recombines TRBV5-1 with TRBJ2-3, with a tentative D call TRBD2 (6 bases). Germline V gene data show CDR1 as SGHRS and CDR2 as YFSETQ. V was cut by 3 bases and J by 0 bases, with 8 bases left in between. This CDR3 contains 14 residues. The CDR3 nucleotides read TGCGCCAGCAGCTCGGGGGTTAGCACAGATACGCAGTATTTT. Its translation is CASSSGVSTDTQYF.

This clone was found once. The V gene is TRBV7-6, the J gene TRBJ2-2; 7 nucleotides match TRBD1. V lost 1 base and J lost 2; bases outside the gene matches: 4. The CDR3 runs to 16 residues. In germline, CDR1 is SGHVS, CDR2 FNYEAQ. The CDR3 DNA is TGTGCCAGCAGCTTAGAACAGGGGACCAACACCGGGGAGCTGTTTTTT. It is translated as CASSLEQGTNTGELFF.

The rearrangement uses TRBV6-2 or TRBV6-3 and TRBJ1-2; 9 bases are shared with TRBD1. This CDR3 has 17 amino acids. V was pared by 5 bases and J by 4 bases, with 14 bases of the junction left unmatched. Germline assignment: CDR1 MNHEY and CDR2 SVGEGT. The DNA for the CDR3 is TGTGCCAGCAGTACTCCCGGGACAGGGAGCGCGGGCTATGGCTACACCTTC. Protein product: CASSTPGTGSAGYGYTF.